This T cell receptor (beta chain) stems from a study of blood T cell repertoires in COVID-19. For the study at large: The study drew acute and convalescent COVID-19 samples from the United States, Italy and Spain. T cells, B-cell-depleted T cells, or PBMCs provided the cDNA or gDNA that served as material.

CDR1 and CDR2 from the germline V gene are SGHTA and FQGTGA. The CDR3 is made up of 15 amino acids. V lost 2 bases to trimming and J lost 0 bases, with 10 bases between them. Original handling: From reference gene primer amplification, estimates of nucleated cell counts were derived. Only in-frame clones appear in the TCRdb table, and some are missing; sequencing was by immunoSEQ multiplex PCR. The D gene and trimming were derived from the DNA, and the V and J assignments and clone size from that table. The table records under 95,000 clones, approximately 82% of them present only once. This receptor was identified in a woman between 65 and 79 years old with acute or convalescent COVID-19. The chain carries TRBV7-3 and TRBJ1-1, with D perhaps matching TRBD1 (5 bases). Sequencing used peripheral blood. CDR3 sequence reads: CASSLERGMNTEAFF. CDR3 nucleotides: TGTGCCAGCAGCTTAGAACGGGGGATGAACACTGAAGCTTTCTTT.